These T cell receptor beta chains were read from a single sample in a study of cytomegalovirus exposure and HLA in healthy donors. TCRdb keeps only in-frame clones here, not all; method: immunoSEQ multiplex PCR. The data contain fewer than 300,000 clones, around 80% of them singletons. The sample comprised PBMCs. The receptor set was obtained from a girl under 10 years old in good health and CMV-seronegative. Both conserved end residues are part of each CDR3. Each record gives: D gene, clone size, J gene, V gene, CDR3 protein, CDR3 DNA. A D gene is named only where the DNA matches it firmly. Clone size is stated in some rows and not others, as once, few, many or a class when expanded.

>-|-|TRBJ1-3|TRBV27
CASTGLGSGNTIYF
TGTGCCAGCACAGGATTGGGCTCTGGAAACACCATATATTTT
>TRBD1|-|TRBJ1-2|TRBV10-2
CASTEGQGRYGYTF
TGCGCCAGCACCGAAGGACAGGGGAGATATGGCTACACCTTC
>TRBD2|-|TRBJ2-3|TRBV19
CASSMRTSGIATDTQYF
TGTGCCAGTAGTATGAGGACTAGCGGGATAGCAACAGATACGCAGTATTTT
>TRBD2|once|TRBJ2-3|TRBV11-3
CASSLSFSGGKTDTQYF
TGTGCCAGCAGCTTATCTTTTAGCGGGGGTAAAACAGATACGCAGTATTTT
>-|-|TRBJ2-1|TRBV14
CASSQDLWSSYNEQFF
TGTGCCAGCAGCCAAGATCTCTGGAGCTCCTACAATGAGCAGTTCTTC
>-|-|TRBJ1-1|TRBV18
CASSPRKGDTEAFF
TGTGCCAGCTCACCAAGGAAGGGAGATACTGAAGCTTTCTTT
>TRBD1|-|TRBJ1-2|TRBV9
CASSSHLGPGGNNYGYTF
TGTGCCAGCAGCTCCCACCTAGGGCCAGGGGGTAATAACTATGGCTACACCTTC
>TRBD1|-|TRBJ1-2|TRBV2
CASGAGGPYGYTF
TGTGCCAGCGGGGCAGGGGGCCCTTATGGCTACACCTTC
>TRBD1|-|TRBJ2-7|TRBV29-1
CSVRTGSYEQYF
TGCAGCGTAAGGACAGGCTCCTACGAGCAGTACTTC
>-|-|TRBJ1-5|TRBV27
CASSLISGPSNQPQHF
TGTGCCAGCAGTTTAATTTCTGGGCCCTCTAATCAGCCCCAGCATTTT
>TRBD1|-|TRBJ1-1|TRBV7-9
CASSSTRTGAVAEAFF
TGTGCCAGCAGCTCGACCAGAACAGGGGCGGTCGCTGAAGCTTTCTTT
>-|-|TRBJ1-2|TRBV28
CASSLAVRALNGYTF
TGTGCCAGCAGCCTCGCGGTGAGGGCTTTGAATGGCTACACCTTC
>TRBD1|-|TRBJ1-2|TRBV2
CASSGDRDYGYTF
TGTGCCAGCAGTGGGGACAGGGATTATGGCTACACCTTC
>TRBD1|-|TRBJ1-2|TRBV7-2
CASSSRWGQGGPNYGYTF
TGTGCCAGCAGCTCCCGCTGGGGACAGGGTGGGCCCAACTATGGCTACACCTTC
>TRBD2|-|TRBJ2-7|TRBV28
CATHNPSGRGLGLGEQYF
TGTGCCACCCACAATCCTAGCGGGAGGGGGCTTGGGCTTGGGGAGCAGTACTTC
>TRBD1|-|TRBJ1-5|TRBV7-2
CASSLVYRGSNQPQHF
TGTGCCAGCAGCTTAGTATACAGGGGGAGCAATCAGCCCCAGCATTTT
>-|-|TRBJ2-7|TRBV5-1
CASTRDGGYYEQYF
TGCGCCAGCACCCGGGACGGAGGGTACTACGAGCAGTACTTC
>-|few|TRBJ1-2|TRBV7-9
CASSLAPVYEDGYTF
TGTGCCAGCAGCTTAGCGCCCGTTTATGAGGATGGCTACACCTTC
>-|-|TRBJ2-7|TRBV2
CAEGTVSYEQYF
TGTGCCGAAGGGACTGTCTCCTACGAGCAGTACTTC
>TRBD1|few|TRBJ1-2|TRBV7-8
CASSLAGGQGGYGYTF
TGTGCCAGCAGCTTAGCGGGGGGACAGGGAGGCTATGGCTACACCTTC
>TRBD2|-|TRBJ2-5|TRBV7-3
CASSFMPASGRSETQYF
TGTGCCAGCAGCTTTATGCCGGCTAGCGGGAGATCTGAGACCCAGTACTTC
>-|once|TRBJ2-7|TRBV14
CASSPSSSYEQYF
TGTGCCAGCAGCCCCTCGAGCTCCTACGAGCAGTACTTC